This T cell receptor beta chain was sequenced in a study of blood T cell repertoires in COVID-19 (dated by TCRdb to 2018 to 2021). Background for the entire study: Samples from collaborators originated in the United States, Italy and Spain and spanned both the acute and convalescent phases of COVID-19. The material from the prospective study consisted of cDNA or gDNA derived from T cells, B-cell-depleted T cells, or PBMCs. Subjects who had been exposed to COVID-19, were actively infected with it, or had recovered from it provided the deeply sampled blood TCRbeta repertoires that made up the dataset. The repertoires were released in a freely available public database intended as a resource for research on the immune response to SARS-CoV-2. The samples were drawn from the first 160 participants of the ongoing ImmuneRACE study and from 1,254 subjects provided by 6 global collaborators. Nearly every sample came with metadata listing a de-identified subject ID, COVID-19 status, age in years and sex. HLA class I and class II types, where available, came from metadata supplied by the sample provider rather than from assay-based typing. The investigation overall reported the following: The quantity of clinical and demographic metadata differed by source and by participant and was supplied without curation.

Remarks on this clone: No cognate antigen has been identified for it. Per-base quality was not reported, and no clone a single base away is much larger than it.

TCRbeta CDR3 regions were amplified from genomic DNA by means of the immunoSEQ Assay, a bias-controlled multiplex PCR. The authors' pipeline ran thus. Nucleated cell counts per sample were estimated from amplification of reference gene primers within the assay. To quantify the absolute abundance of each unique TCRbeta CDR3 rearrangement, sequence reads were collapsed and filtered. For each sample, productive Simpson clonality was calculated by taking the square root of Simpson's diversity index across productive rearrangements. This immuneACCESS table, as held by TCRdb, lists in-frame sequences with V and J called but not all clones. Of the missing ones, under half trace to an unresolved V gene in checked studies; the others have no known cause. The DNA was the basis for D and trimming; V, J and clone size are from that table. Within this sample are approximately 110,000 clones, with over 65% of them counted one time only. The top ten clones comprise more than 0.65% of the sample.

Each collaborating institution followed its own protocols to collect whole blood in K2EDTA tubes. Collaborator samples were shipped for TCRbeta analysis as frozen whole blood, isolated PBMCs, or DNA extracted from either sample type. What was sequenced was peripheral blood. This clonotype was sampled from a human donor with acute or convalescent COVID-19. The donor label of this sample is uncertain.

The DNA sequence is TGTGCCAGCTCACGGACAGGGAATCAGCCCCAGCATTTT. Translated, this is CASSRTGNQPQHF. The sequence links TRBV18 to TRBJ1-5; 8 nucleotides in the junction match TRBD1. From the germline V gene, CDR1 is KGHSH and CDR2 is LQKENI. The CDR3 holds 13 amino acids from the cysteine to the phenylalanine. This entry keeps only the CDR3 DNA: 39 bases, framed from base 1. For this chain, trimming is 4 bases at the V end and 4 bases at the J end, and the number of junction bases without a gene match is 0.